These 5 T cell receptor beta chains were all obtained from the same sample, sequenced in a study of a mutant IDH1 vaccine in newly diagnosed glioma. Time point specified: baseline, week 1 (first vaccination visit). The treatment denotes: pre-vaccination baseline after standard-of-care therapy. The repertoire was sequenced with immunoSEQ multiplex PCR; TCRdb's copy has only in-frame clones and lacks some. The sample holds about 38,000 clones, roughly 90% seen once. The specimen was PBMCs, collected from a glioma patient treated with radiotherapy, temozolomide or both. The receptor set was obtained from a man aged 18 to 30 with glioma.

The chain couples TRBV5-6 to TRBJ2-1; D tentatively reads TRBD1 or TRBD2 (5 bases each). The V end lost 2 bases, the J end lost 2 bases, and 11 bases lay between the germline ends. Germline V gives CDR1 SGHDT, CDR2 YYEEEE. The CDR3 totals 15 residues. Here the CDR3 DNA reads TGTGCCAGCAGCTTTCGGGGACGGGCCTACAATGAGCAGTTCTTC. It codes for CASSFRGRAYNEQFF.

The rearrangement uses TRBV9 and TRBJ2-5; no definite D call. Deletions cut 3 bases from V and 2 bases from J, with 8 bases between. Germline assignment: CDR1 SGDLS and CDR2 YYNGEE. This CDR3 comprises 13 residues. The CDR3 is CASSASAQETQYF. The CDR3 DNA sequence: TGTGCCAGCAGCGCATCCGCTCAAGAGACCCAGTACTTC.

The genes are TRBV5-1 and TRBJ2-3; D not resolved. This CDR3 is 13 amino acids long. Germline V gives CDR1 SGHRS, CDR2 YFSETQ. V lost 1 base and J lost 4, with 7 bases in between. This chain's CDR3 is CASSLFVADTQYF. CDR3 in DNA: TGCGCCAGCAGCTTGTTTGTCGCAGATACGCAGTATTTT.

CDR3 sequence reads: CASSYLNNYGYTF. The CDR3 region has the DNA TGTGCCAGCAGTTACCTTAACAACTATGGCTACACCTTC. V is TRBV6-6 and J is TRBJ1-2; no firm D call. V gave up 2 bases and J gave up 2 bases, with 6 bases separating them. This CDR3 region has 13 residues. Germline-derived CDR1 and CDR2 are MNHNY and SVGAGI (reference sequence).

This clone was seen a handful of times. The chain has TRBV11-2 and TRBJ2-5, with 11 bases aligning to TRBD1. V shed 3 bases, J shed 5 bases, and the junction held 2 bases outside the gene matches. The CDR3 sequence is 14 residues long. Germline CDR1 SGHAT, CDR2 FQNNGV. Here the CDR3 reads CASSLDRGRETQYF. The CDR3 region has the DNA TGTGCCAGCAGCTTGGACAGGGGGCGTGAGACCCAGTACTTC.